The 6 T cell receptor beta chains in this list originate from one sample, sequenced in a study of T cells in localized non-small cell lung cancer. Method: immunoSEQ multiplex PCR; TCRdb's copy keeps in-frame clones and lacks some. Among 55,000 to 65,000 clones, about 90% were seen once, and the ten largest hold 20% to 25%. Sequencing was performed on peripheral blood, taken before any cancer treatment. Receptors were obtained from a man aged 40 to 70 with stage I squamous cell lung carcinoma.

Worth noting for this clone: Other nucleotide sequences in the sample specify the same CDR3. The rearrangement uses TRBV7-9 and TRBJ1-5; D uncertain. This CDR3 is built from 13 residues. Germline V gene sequence: CDR1 SEHNR, CDR2 FQNEAQ (reference sequence). V lost 1 base to trimming and J lost 5 bases, with 6 bases between them. The CDR3 DNA reads as TGTGCCAGCAGCTTAGAGGCAGATCAGCCCCAGCATTTT. This codes for CASSLEADQPQHF.

The chain uses TRBV6-6 and TRBJ2-7; either TRBD1 or TRBD2 may supply D (5 bases each). Trimming took 5 bases from V and 2 from J, leaving 10 bases between them. This CDR3 has 13 residues. The germline V gene encodes CDR1 MNHNY and CDR2 SVGAGI (reference sequence). The CDR3 DNA sequence: TGTGCCAGCAGTCGAGGGACGCCCTACGAGCAGTACTTC. Its protein is CASSRGTPYEQYF.

The V and J genes are TRBV30 and TRBJ2-4; D gene ambiguous. CDR3 length equals 11 residues. The germline V and J ends were trimmed by 2 bases and 6 bases, with 5 bases remaining between them. The germline V gene encodes CDR1 GTSNPN and CDR2 SVGIG (reference sequence). The CDR3 DNA is TGTGCCTGGAGTTTGGGAAACATTCAGTACTTC. It specifies CAWSLGNIQYF.

The chain has TRBV7-9 and TRBJ1-5; D gene uncertain. CDR3 length equals 12 residues. CDR1 and CDR2 (germline): SEHNR, FQNEAQ (reference sequence). V was pared by 5 bases and J by 3 bases, with 5 bases between. The CDR3 loop reads CASSQDNQPQHF. CDR3 nucleotide sequence: TGTGCCAGCAGCCAAGACAATCAGCCCCAGCATTTT. Full variable domain (outside the CDR3, taken from reference TRBV7-9 and TRBJ1-5): DTGVSQNPRHKITKRGQNVTFRCDPISEHNRLYWYRQTLGQGPEFLTYFQNEAQLEKSRLLSDRFSAERPKGSFSTLEIQRTEQGDSAMYLCASSQDNQPQHFGDGTRLSIL.

The chain couples TRBV6-6 to TRBJ1-5, with D possibly being TRBD1 (5 bases). Germline CDR1 MNHNY, CDR2 SVGAGI (reference sequence). The V gene lost 2 bases and the J gene lost 7 bases, with 12 bases spanning the gap. The length of the CDR3 is 14 residues. The CDR3 coding sequence is TGTGCCAGCAGTTACGGTGGGGCTGGACAGCCCCAGCATTTT. It encodes CASSYGGAGQPQHF.

V usage is TRBV6-5 and J usage is TRBJ1-4; possible D gene TRBD1, 5 bases. The CDR3 loop spans 15 amino acids. V dropped 6 bases and J dropped 7 bases, with 18 bases sitting between them. Germline V CDR1 and CDR2: MNHEY, SVGAGI. The CDR3: CASRDNGGGSEKLFF. CDR3 DNA: TGTGCCAGCAGGGATAACGGGGGAGGGAGTGAAAAACTGTTTTTT.